A single sample gave rise to the 28 T cell receptor beta chains below, sequenced in a study of blood T cell repertoires in COVID-19. The repertoire was sequenced with immunoSEQ multiplex PCR; TCRdb's copy has only in-frame clones and lacks some. Seen here are just under 100,000 clones, about 86% observed once, and the top ten hold over 10%. Sequencing was performed on peripheral blood. All receptors derive from a woman between 55 and 75 years old in a cohort sampled during active or convalescent COVID-19.

This clone was recorded a few times. The V and J genes are TRBV9 and TRBJ2-2; TRBD1 aligns across 12 bases. Germline loops: CDR1 SGDLS, CDR2 YYNGEE. Trimming removed 1 base from V and 4 bases from J; junction bases left unmatched: 5. CDR3 size: 17 residues. This CDR3 is CASSVRDRGPVTGELFF. The CDR3, as DNA: TGTGCCAGCAGCGTACGGGACAGGGGGCCGGTCACCGGGGAGCTGTTTTTT.

The V call is TRBV5-4, the J call TRBJ2-3; unclear D gene. Germline V CDR1 and CDR2: SGHNT, YYREEE (reference sequence). This CDR3 has 15 residues. Trimming cost V 6 bases and J 0 bases, with 14 bases left between them. The DNA of the CDR3 is TGTGCCAGCACCCCCGAGGCCGGGAGCACAGATACGCAGTATTTT. This translates into CASTPEAGSTDTQYF.

This clone is a singleton in its sample. CDR3 loop: CASSIEDRGNTEAFF. CDR3 coding DNA: TGTGCCAGTAGTATAGAGGACAGGGGGAACACTGAAGCTTTCTTT. This chain links TRBV19 with TRBJ1-1; the match to TRBD1 covers 9 bases. The V segment lost 0 bases and the J segment 1 base; nucleotides outside the gene matches: 0. This CDR3 comprises 15 residues. Germline V lookup: CDR1 LNHDA, CDR2 SQIVND (reference sequence).

The chain combines TRBV7-2 with TRBJ2-3; 10 positions agree with TRBD2. With 5 bases clipped from V and 1 base from J, the junction kept 6 bases outside the gene matches. This CDR3 is 16 amino acids long. Looked up from germline, CDR1 is SGHTA and CDR2 is FQGNSA. In nucleotides, the CDR3 is TGTGCCAGCAGCCCGCAACTAGCGGGGCGCACAGATACGCAGTATTTT. Its translation is CASSPQLAGRTDTQYF. Using reference TRBV7-2 and TRBJ2-3 for the parts outside the CDR3, the full variable domain is GAGVSQSPSNKVTEKGKDVELRCDPISGHTALYWYRQSLGQGLEFLIYFQGNSAPDKSGLPSDRFSAERTGGSVSTLTIQRTQQEDSAVYLCASSPQLAGRTDTQYFGPGTRLTVL.

This clone was seen a single time. The V and J genes are TRBV18 and TRBJ1-6; 10 bases line up with TRBD1. The germline CDR1 and CDR2 sequences are KGHSH and LQKENI. V lost 2 bases and J lost 6; bases outside the gene matches: 4. The length of the CDR3 is 16 residues. This chain's CDR3 is CASSPETGGGNSPLHF. CDR3 bases: TGTGCCAGCTCACCAGAGACAGGGGGCGGTAATTCACCCCTCCACTTT.

The chain recombines TRBV25-1 with TRBJ1-1; tentatively, D is TRBD1 (5 bases). Between the trimmed V and J ends, which lost 5 bases and 5 bases, there was a span of 15 bases. CDR1 is MGHDK and CDR2 is SYGVNS in the germline V gene. The CDR3 runs to 14 residues. CDR3 sequence (DNA): TGTGCCAGCAGTATTACCCGGGGGGGGACTGAAGCTTTCTTT. Its translation is CASSITRGGTEAFF. Using reference TRBV25-1 and TRBJ1-1 for the parts outside the CDR3, the full variable domain is EADIYQTPRYLVIGTGKKITLECSQTMGHDKMYWYQQDPGMELHLIHYSYGVNSTEKGDLSSESTVSRIRTEHFPLTLESARPSHTSQYLCASSITRGGTEAFFGQGTRLTVV.

The chain is built from TRBV9 and TRBJ1-1; D gene unclear. Germline CDR1 is SGDLS and CDR2 is YYNGEE. The V end was cut by 0 bases, the J end by 2 bases, with 5 bases between. The CDR3 runs 13 residues. CDR3: CASSVVLNTEAFF. In DNA, the CDR3 is TGTGCCAGCAGCGTAGTCCTAAACACTGAAGCTTTCTTT. The variable domain in full, completed from reference TRBV9 and TRBJ1-1, reads DSGVTQTPKHLITATGQRVTLRCSPRSGDLSVYWYQQSLDQGLQFLIQYYNGEERAKGNILERFSAQQFPDLHSELNLSSLELGDSALYFCASSVVLNTEAFFGQGTRLTVV.

The chain recombines TRBV19 with TRBJ2-5; perhaps TRBD2 as D (6 bases). From germline, CDR1 is LNHDA and CDR2 SQIVND (reference sequence). Trimming shortened V by 3 bases and J by 5 bases, and 16 bases separated the two germline ends. The CDR3 is made up of 15 amino acids. The CDR3 DNA is TGTGCCAGTAGTATTAACCCCCCGGGAGAGGAGACCCAGTACTTC. Its translation: CASSINPPGEETQYF.

This clone has only one observation. The chain combines TRBV5-1 with TRBJ1-2, with 7 nucleotides matching TRBD1. This CDR3 is built from 14 residues. Germline trimming cut 4 bases from V and 1 base from J; bases unmatched to any gene: 4. CDR1 is SGHRS and CDR2 is YFSETQ in the germline V gene. The CDR3 DNA is TGCGCCAGCAGCCCGGGACAGCTTAACTATGGCTACACCTTC. Translated: CASSPGQLNYGYTF.

This chain connects TRBV4-1 to TRBJ2-5; 8 bases fit TRBD2. Germline V gene sequence: CDR1 MGHRA, CDR2 YSYEKL. The CDR3 spans 17 residues. The junction had 11 bases not matched to a gene; V was cut back by 1 base and J by 4 bases. The CDR3 nucleotides are TGCGCCAGCAGCCAAGGGCGGGCGGGGGGCCGGTTAGAGACCCAGTACTTC. It codes for CASSQGRAGGRLETQYF.

The genes are TRBV7-8 and TRBJ1-2; 12 nucleotides line up with TRBD1. The J segment lost 4 bases and the V segment lost 5 bases, leaving 17 bases of the junction unmatched. There are 19 residues in the CDR3. The germline CDR1 and CDR2 sequences are SGHVS and FQNEAQ. CDR3 region: CASSASRDRGRLDLYGYTF. DNA for the CDR3: TGTGCCAGCAGCGCGTCCCGGGACAGGGGGCGCTTAGACCTCTATGGCTACACCTTC.

The chain is built from TRBV5-1 and TRBJ2-7; 7 bases fit TRBD2. The germline V gene encodes CDR1 SGHRS and CDR2 YFSETQ. The J segment lost 0 bases and the V segment lost 10 bases, leaving 10 bases of the junction unmatched. The CDR3 runs 14 residues. The DNA of the CDR3 is TGCGCCTCAAGGGCGCGGGAGAGCTCCTACGAGCAGTACTTC. Protein: CASRARESSYEQYF. Based on the CDR3 plus reference TRBV5-1 and TRBJ2-7, the full variable domain is KAGVTQTPRYLIKTRGQQVTLSCSPISGHRSVSWYQQTPGQGLQFLFEYFSETQRNKGNFPGRFSGRQFSNSRSEMNVSTLELGDSALYLCASRARESSYEQYFGPGTRLTVT.

This chain links TRBV7-8 with TRBJ1-4, with TRBD1 identical over 9 bases. J lost 0 bases, V lost 5 bases, and 13 bases had no gene match. The CDR3 runs 19 residues. Germline CDR1 SGHVS, CDR2 FQNEAQ. The CDR3 protein is CASSPQPRTGDATNEKLFF. As DNA, the CDR3 is TGTGCCAGCAGCCCACAACCACGGACAGGGGATGCAACTAATGAAAAACTGTTTTTT.

The chain joins TRBV5-4 to TRBJ2-7; a weak D match, TRBD1 (5 bases). V was cut by 0 bases and J by 6 bases, with 13 bases left in between. Germline V CDR1 and CDR2: SGHNT, YYREEE (reference sequence). The length of the CDR3 is 14 residues. CDR3 protein: CASSLEGSGREQYF. The CDR3 DNA is TGTGCCAGCAGCTTGGAGGGGTCAGGGCGCGAGCAGTACTTC.

The chain recombines TRBV7-2 with TRBJ2-7; D is perhaps TRBD2 (5 bases). Trimming cost V 2 bases and J 0 bases, with 11 bases left between them. Germline lookup yields CDR1 SGHTA and CDR2 FQGNSA. The CDR3 is made up of 15 amino acids. In DNA form, the CDR3 reads TGTGCCAGCAGCTTAAGCGGTTCCTCCTCCTACGAGCAGTACTTC. Encoded protein: CASSLSGSSSYEQYF.

J is TRBJ2-1 and V is TRBV5-1; 10 bases agree with TRBD2. Germline lookup yields CDR1 SGHRS and CDR2 YFSETQ. With V trimmed by 0 bases and J by 3 bases, 3 bases remained unmatched. The CDR3 loop spans 16 amino acids. The CDR3 loop is CASSLEPSGSYNEQFF. The CDR3 DNA reads TGCGCCAGCAGCTTGGAGCCTAGCGGGAGCTACAATGAGCAGTTCTTC.

This sequence joins TRBV9 and TRBJ2-5; D is perhaps TRBD1 (6 bases). Trimming shortened V by 1 base and J by 2 bases, and 12 bases separated the two germline ends. Germline assignment: CDR1 SGDLS and CDR2 YYNGEE. This CDR3 spans 15 amino acids. CDR3 in DNA: TGTGCCAGCAGCGTATGGGGGCGCGGTCAAGAGACCCAGTACTTC. Residues: CASSVWGRGQETQYF.

The chain employs TRBV3-1 (or the pseudogene TRBV3-2) and TRBJ2-4, with TRBD1 matching 7 bases. V was clipped by 6 bases and J by 7 bases; unmatched bases: 9. The CDR3 is 14 residues long. Germline V lookup: CDR1 LGHDT, CDR2 YNNKEL (reference sequence). The CDR3 region is CASRPTGVPNIQYF. CDR3 DNA: TGTGCCAGCAGACCCACAGGGGTTCCCAACATTCAGTACTTC.

The chain combines TRBV3-1 (or the pseudogene TRBV3-2) with TRBJ2-5, with 8 bases matching TRBD1. There are 14 residues in the CDR3. The junction had 10 bases not matched to a gene; V was cut back by 7 bases and J by 6 bases. The germline V gene encodes CDR1 LGHDT and CDR2 YNNKEL (reference sequence). The CDR3, as DNA: TGTGCCAGCACCCCAGGCGGACAGGGAAAGACCCAGTACTTC. This translates into CASTPGGQGKTQYF.

This clone showed up just once. The chain employs TRBV6-5 and TRBJ2-5, with D possibly TRBD1 on 6 matching bases. Germline V gene lookup returns CDR1 MNHEY and CDR2 SVGAGI. Trimming pared 6 bases from V and 2 bases from J, leaving 13 bases between. This CDR3 has 14 residues. The CDR3 DNA sequence: TGTGCCAGCAGGATAACGACAGGACAAGAGACCCAGTACTTC. This codes for CASRITTGQETQYF.

The genes are TRBV27 and TRBJ1-2; D is undetermined. CDR1 and CDR2 (germline): MNHEY, SMNVEV (reference sequence). This CDR3 has 13 amino acids. V lost 3 bases to trimming and J lost 6 bases, with 11 bases between them. As DNA, the CDR3 is TGTGCCAGCAGTTTCGGACTTAGGGATGGCTACACCTTC. It yields the protein CASSFGLRDGYTF.

The chain employs TRBV11-2 and TRBJ1-1; D possibly corresponds to TRBD1 (6 bases). The CDR3 is 14 amino acids. Germline V gives CDR1 SGHAT, CDR2 FQNNGV. V dropped 6 bases and J dropped 4 bases, with 15 bases sitting between them. DNA of the CDR3: TGTGCCAGCAGTTCAAAGGCAGGGGCCACTGAAGCTTTCTTT. This gives the protein CASSSKAGATEAFF.

This clone showed up just a few times. This chain joins TRBV18 and TRBJ2-1; tentatively, D is TRBD2 (6 bases). Germline assignment: CDR1 KGHSH and CDR2 LQKENI. Deletions cut 4 bases from V and 7 bases from J, with 14 bases between. The CDR3 is 14 residues long. The CDR3 DNA follows: TGTGCCAGCTCACTATCCTCCGGGGGAAATGAGCAGTTCTTC. Its protein is CASSLSSGGNEQFF.

The chain is built from TRBV19 and TRBJ1-1; D not certain. The CDR3 totals 12 residues. The germline V gene encodes CDR1 LNHDA and CDR2 SQIVND (reference sequence). V lost 8 bases, J lost 1 base, and 8 bases lay in between. The CDR3 bases are TGTGCCAGTGTACCAGGGAACACTGAAGCTTTCTTT. Protein: CASVPGNTEAFF.

The rearrangement links TRBV5-1 to TRBJ1-1; no clear D. The CDR3 covers 14 residues. Germline values: CDR1 SGHRS, CDR2 YFSETQ. Deletions cut 4 bases from V and 0 bases from J, with 10 bases between. CDR3 residues: CASSGGQLNTEAFF. As DNA, the CDR3 is TGCGCCAGCAGCGGAGGCCAGCTGAACACTGAAGCTTTCTTT. The complete variable domain, with remaining parts taken from reference TRBV5-1 and TRBJ1-1, reads KAGVTQTPRYLIKTRGQQVTLSCSPISGHRSVSWYQQTPGQGLQFLFEYFSETQRNKGNFPGRFSGRQFSNSRSEMNVSTLELGDSALYLCASSGGQLNTEAFFGQGTRLTVV.

The rearrangement joins TRBV15 to TRBJ2-3, with 8 bases aligning to TRBD2. The germline CDR1 and CDR2 sequences are LNHNV and YYDKDF (reference sequence). This CDR3 spans 17 amino acids. After removal of 2 bases from V and 0 bases from J, the junction contained 7 bases not matched to a gene. The CDR3 DNA follows: TGTGCCACCAGCAGACACCGACTAGCGACTAGCACAGATACGCAGTATTTT. It specifies CATSRHRLATSTDTQYF.

The chain carries TRBV5-1 and TRBJ2-3, with 7 positions matching TRBD1. V shed 7 bases and J 0 bases; nucleotides not matched to a gene: 8. The CDR3 contains 15 residues. Germline CDR1 and CDR2: SGHRS and YFSETQ. CDR3 residues: CASRLEGASTDTQYF. DNA for the CDR3: TGCGCCAGCCGTCTTGAGGGGGCTAGCACAGATACGCAGTATTTT.

This chain links TRBV9 with TRBJ2-1; TRBD2 matches at 8 bases. The CDR3 has 15 residues. In germline, CDR1 is SGDLS, CDR2 YYNGEE. J gave up 0 bases and V 4 bases, and 3 bases lay outside the gene matches. CDR3 in DNA: TGTGCCAGCAGCACGAGCGGGAGCTCCTACAATGAGCAGTTCTTC. This gives the protein CASSTSGSSYNEQFF.